What follows describes a single T cell receptor (beta chain). The V end lost 3 bases, the J end lost 7 bases, and 13 bases lay between the germline ends. The V gene's germline CDR1 is MNHEY and CDR2 SMNVEV (reference sequence). The CDR3 covers 14 residues. The entry originates in a study of CD8+ T cells in alopecia areata. Study in general: The percentage of affected scalp area served as the score of severity for treated patients.

Sequencing templates came from extracted RNA that was reverse transcribed into cDNA. Sequencing was performed with immunoSEQ multiplex PCR; in TCRdb, only in-frame clones are kept and a portion is missing. The sample lists 80,000 to 100,000 clones, roughly 47% occurring once. Indicated treatment: oral pan-JAK inhibitor, 5-10 mg twice daily. This receptor was taken from a human donor with alopecia areata. The chain has TRBV27 and TRBJ2-1; possibly TRBD2 for D (5 bases). Sequencing used CD8+ T cells sorted from blood, obtained at week 24, from a patient treated with tofacitinib. CDR3 coding DNA: TGTGCCAGCAGTTTGGACTTTTTTGGAAATGAGCAGTTCTTC. It is translated as CASSLDFFGNEQFF.